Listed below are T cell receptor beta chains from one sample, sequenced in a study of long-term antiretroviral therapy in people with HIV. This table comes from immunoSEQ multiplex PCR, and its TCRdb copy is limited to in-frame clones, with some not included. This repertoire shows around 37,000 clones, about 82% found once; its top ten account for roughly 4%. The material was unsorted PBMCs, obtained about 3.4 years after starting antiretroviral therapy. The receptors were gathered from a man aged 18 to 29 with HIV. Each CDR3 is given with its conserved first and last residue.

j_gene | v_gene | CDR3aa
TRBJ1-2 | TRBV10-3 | CAISEFLGMIYGYTF
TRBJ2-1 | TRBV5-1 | CASSSTRLSSYNEQFF
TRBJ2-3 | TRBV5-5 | CASSLVRNTDTQYF
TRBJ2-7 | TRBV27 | CASRKTGLSSYEQYF
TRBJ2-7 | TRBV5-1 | CASSFRTGADEQYF
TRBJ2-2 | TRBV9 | CASSPPGRAGTGELFF
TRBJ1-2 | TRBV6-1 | CASSDDRAVYTF
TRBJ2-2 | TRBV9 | CASSARVAGELFF
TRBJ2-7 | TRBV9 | CASSVGPSGSYEQYF
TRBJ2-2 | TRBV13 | CASSSDRGQTGELFF
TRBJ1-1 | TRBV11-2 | CASSSEGSSTEAFF
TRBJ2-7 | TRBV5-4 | CASSFGTGAYEQYF
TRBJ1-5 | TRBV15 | CATSRRSRADTQPQHF
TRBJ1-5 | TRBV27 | CASSFSGTGFNQPQHF
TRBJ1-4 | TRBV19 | CASSREGYYEKLFF
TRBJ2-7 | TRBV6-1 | CASSAVSGRGYGEQYF
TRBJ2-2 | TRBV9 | CASSLDPNTGELFF
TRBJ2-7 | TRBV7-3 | CASSLYPGQGYEQYF
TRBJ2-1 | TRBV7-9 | CASSGTAYNEQFF
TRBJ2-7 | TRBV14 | CASSQEAGVAYEQYF
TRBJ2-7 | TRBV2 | CASSEEAWTSGSSYEQYF
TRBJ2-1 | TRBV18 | CASSPMAEQFF
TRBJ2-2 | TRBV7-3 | CASSPRDRWNTGELFF
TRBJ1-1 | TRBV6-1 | CASSEAAGYLTEAFF
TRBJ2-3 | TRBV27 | CASSILAGGSTDTQYF
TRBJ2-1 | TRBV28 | CASSLLLADSYNEQFF
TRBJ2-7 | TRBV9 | CASSVEDRGPYEQYF